The 4 T cell receptor beta chains listed next were all sequenced from one sample in a study of T cell repertoires in cytomegalovirus infection. TCRdb recomputed calls from the reads with MiXCR, one row per CDR3 protein. The table shows fewer than 1,000,000 distinct CDR3 sequences, with about a third occurring only once. For these TCRs, the target antigens are not known. Source: cultured CD8+ T cells from PBMCs, taken from culture after CMV antigen stimulation. These TCRs come from a human donor in good health (CMV status not recorded). Some clones in this sample may be carry-over from other donors' samples.

As for this clonotype: This may be a read error: a much more frequent sequence differs by one nucleotide. The chain couples TRBV7-4 to TRBJ1-4; D remains unclear. V lost 3 bases and J 4 bases, leaving 15 bases between the germline ends. The CDR3 length is 16 residues. The germline V gene has CDR1 SGHVT and CDR2 SQSDAQ. This CDR3 is CASSFKVENLNEKLFF. DNA for the CDR3: TGTGCCAGCAGCTTCAAGGTGGAGAATCTTAATGAAAAACTGTTTTTT.

This clonotype was seen ten or more times. This chain links TRBV10-2 with TRBJ2-7; 10 nucleotides line up with TRBD1. V lost 7 bases, J lost 5 bases, and 11 bases stayed unmatched. There are 15 residues in the CDR3. Germline lookup yields CDR1 WSHSY and CDR2 SAAADI. CDR3: CASIGETGGGNEQYF. In DNA form, the CDR3 reads TGCGCCAGCATCGGCGAGACAGGGGGCGGAAACGAGCAGTACTTC.

The sample holds many counts of this clonotype. This chain uses TRBV7-8 with TRBJ2-1; 7 nucleotides align to TRBD2. After removal of 1 base from V and 8 bases from J, the junction contained 5 bases not matched to a gene. The CDR3 sequence is 14 residues long. Germline CDR1 reads SGHVS; CDR2 reads FQNEAQ. CDR3 in amino acids: CASSLGLAVDEQFF. Written as DNA, the CDR3 is TGTGCCAGCAGCTTAGGCCTAGCGGTGGATGAGCAGTTCTTC.

This sequence joins TRBV29-1 and TRBJ2-1; 7 nucleotides agree with TRBD1. Germline-derived CDR1 and CDR2 are SQVTM and ANQGSEA. V shed 4 bases and J 4 bases; nucleotides not matched to a gene: 10. The CDR3 spans 15 residues. The CDR3 reads CSVVPGTETYNEQFF. The CDR3 DNA sequence: TGCAGCGTTGTGCCGGGGACAGAGACGTACAATGAGCAGTTCTTC.